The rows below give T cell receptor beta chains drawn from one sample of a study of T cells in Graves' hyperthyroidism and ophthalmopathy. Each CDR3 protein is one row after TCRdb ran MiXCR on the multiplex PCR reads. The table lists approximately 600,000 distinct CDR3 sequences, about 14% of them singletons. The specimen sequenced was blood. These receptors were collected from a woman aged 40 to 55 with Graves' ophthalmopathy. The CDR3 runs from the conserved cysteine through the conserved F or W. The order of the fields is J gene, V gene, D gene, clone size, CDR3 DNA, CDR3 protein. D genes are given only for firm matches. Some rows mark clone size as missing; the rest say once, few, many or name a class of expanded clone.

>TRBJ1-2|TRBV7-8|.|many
TGTGCCAGCAGCCTACGGGGGTCAAGCGACCTTAACTATGGCTACACCTTC
CASSLRGSSDLNYGYTF
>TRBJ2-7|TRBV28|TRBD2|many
TGTGCCAGCAGTTTCTCGATAGGTTCTAGCGGGAATGACGAGCAGTACTTC
CASSFSIGSSGNDEQYF
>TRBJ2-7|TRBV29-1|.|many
TGCAGCGTTGAAGTGTTGGGAGGTACCTACGAGCAGTACTTC
CSVEVLGGTYEQYF
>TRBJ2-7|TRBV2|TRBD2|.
TGTGCCAGCAGTGAACGTCGACTAGCCTTCTACGAGCAGTACTTC
CASSERRLAFYEQYF
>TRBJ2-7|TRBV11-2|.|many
TGTGCCAGCAGCTTAGATTGGGCGCCTTCCTACGAGCAGTACTTC
CASSLDWAPSYEQYF
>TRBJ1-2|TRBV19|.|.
TGTGCCAGTAGTATCCCCGGGGAGGTCGTCTATGGCTACACCTTC
CASSIPGEVVYGYTF
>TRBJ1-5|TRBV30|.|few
TGTGCCTGGAGTGTAGGCAGTGGAAGCAATCAGCCCCAGCATTTT
CAWSVGSGSNQPQHF
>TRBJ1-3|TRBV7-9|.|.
TGTGCCAGCAGCTTCGGATCGGCGGGTGGAAACACCATATATTTT
CASSFGSAGGNTIYF
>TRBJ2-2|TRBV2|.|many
TGTGCCAGCAGTGCCGGGACCGGGGAGCTGTTTTTT
CASSAGTGELFF
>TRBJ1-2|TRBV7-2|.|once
TGTGCCAGCAGCTTCACCAGGGACGGGTGGGGCTACACCTTC
CASSFTRDGWGYTF
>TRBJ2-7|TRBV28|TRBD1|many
TGTGCCAGCAGCCGGACAGGGTCGGGCTCCTACGAGCAGTACTTC
CASSRTGSGSYEQYF
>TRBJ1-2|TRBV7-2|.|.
TGTGCCAGCAGCTTAGGCAGCAACCAAATCTATGGCTACACCTTC
CASSLGSNQIYGYTF
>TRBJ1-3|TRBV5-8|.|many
TGTGCCAGCAGCTTGCTAGGGAACTCTGGAAACACCATATATTTT
CASSLLGNSGNTIYF
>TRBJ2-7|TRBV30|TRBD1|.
TGTGCCTGGACCCCGGGACAGGGGGCCTCATCGTACGAGCAGTACTTC
CAWTPGQGASSYEQYF
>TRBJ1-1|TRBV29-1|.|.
TGCAGCGCTTCGGACAGATTAGCTTTCTTT
CSASDRLAFF
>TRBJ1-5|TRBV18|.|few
TGTGCCAGCTCACCGGGGGTTGGGGCTCAGCCCCAGCATTTT
CASSPGVGAQPQHF
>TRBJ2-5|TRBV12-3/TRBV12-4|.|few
TGTGCCGGCAGGGCGGGACTCAGGGGAGAGACCCAGTACTTC
CAGRAGLRGETQYF
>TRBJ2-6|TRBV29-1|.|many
TGCAGCGTTAGGGCGCCGAGGGGGGAAAGTGGGGCCAACGTCCTGACTTTC
CSVRAPRGESGANVLTF
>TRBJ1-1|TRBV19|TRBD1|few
TGTGCCAGTAGTCCCCGGACAGGGGGCGATTTAAGCACTGAAGCTTTCTTT
CASSPRTGGDLSTEAFF
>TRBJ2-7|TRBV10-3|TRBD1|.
TGTGCCATCAGTGAAAGGGACAGGAGTTCGTTGACACACTACGAGCAGTACTTC
CAISERDRSSLTHYEQYF
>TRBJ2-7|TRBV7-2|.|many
TGTGCCAGCAGCTTAGCGAACGGCTACGAGCAGTACTTC
CASSLANGYEQYF
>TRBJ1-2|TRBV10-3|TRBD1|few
TGTGCCATTACCCGGGACAGGGGAGATGGCTACACCTTC
CAITRDRGDGYTF
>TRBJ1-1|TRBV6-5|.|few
TGTGCCAGCAGTTACTTACAGACAAACACTGAAGCTTTCTTT
CASSYLQTNTEAFF
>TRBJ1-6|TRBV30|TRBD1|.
TGTGCCTGGGGGACAGGACTTAATTCACCCCTCCACTTT
CAWGTGLNSPLHF
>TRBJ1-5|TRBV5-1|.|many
TGCGCCAGCAGCTTGGTTAGCGGGGATAGCAATCAGCCCCAGCATTTT
CASSLVSGDSNQPQHF
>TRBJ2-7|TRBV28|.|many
TGTGCCAGCCCCCCTATGAGACAGTTCTACGAGCAGTACTTC
CASPPMRQFYEQYF
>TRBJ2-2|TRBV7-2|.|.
TGTGCCAGCAGCCCCGCAACAGAGCCCGGGGAGCTGTTTTTT
CASSPATEPGELFF
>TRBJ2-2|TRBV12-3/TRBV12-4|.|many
TGTGCCAGCAGACGACCGGGACAAGTGAACACCGGGGAGCTGTTTTTT
CASRRPGQVNTGELFF
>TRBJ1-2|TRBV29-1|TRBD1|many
TGCAGCGCCCAGGTCGGTGGACAGGATTATGGCTACACCTTC
CSAQVGGQDYGYTF
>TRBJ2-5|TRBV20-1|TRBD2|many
TGCAGTGCAGGGCGAACGGGGGGAACTAAAGAGACCCAGTACTTC
CSAGRTGGTKETQYF
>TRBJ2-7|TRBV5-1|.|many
TGCGCCAGCACCCCGACAGGCACTACCTACGAGCAGTACTTC
CASTPTGTTYEQYF
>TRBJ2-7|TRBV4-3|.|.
TGCGCCAGCAGCCAAGACGCCAGTGCCTACGAGCAGTACTTC
CASSQDASAYEQYF
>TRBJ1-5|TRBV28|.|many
TGTGCCAGCAGGGGAGGGATGAGCAATCAGCCCCAGCATTTT
CASRGGMSNQPQHF
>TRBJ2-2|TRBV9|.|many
TGTGCCAGCAGCGTCTACTCAGGGCTCGCGAACACCGGGGAGCTGTTTTTT
CASSVYSGLANTGELFF
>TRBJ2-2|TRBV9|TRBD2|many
TGTGCCAGCAGCGTAGGGACTAGCGCCTTGTGGACCGGGGAGCTGTTTTTT
CASSVGTSALWTGELFF
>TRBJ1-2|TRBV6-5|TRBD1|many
TGTGCCAGCAGTTACTCCACAGGGGGCCTTTATGGCTACACCTTC
CASSYSTGGLYGYTF
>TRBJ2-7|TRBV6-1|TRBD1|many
TGTGCCAGCAACACGGGACAGGGGGACTACGAGCAGTACTTC
CASNTGQGDYEQYF
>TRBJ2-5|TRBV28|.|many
TGTGCCAGCAGTCAGGGTCTCGACCCAATACAAGAGACCCAGTACTTC
CASSQGLDPIQETQYF
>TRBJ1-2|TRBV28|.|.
TGTGCCAGCAGTTTACCGGACGGATCCACTAACTATGGCTACACCTTC
CASSLPDGSTNYGYTF
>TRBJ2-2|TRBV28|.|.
TGTGCCAGCAGTTCTATTCAGGGGTCCCCACGGACCGGGGAGCTGTTTTTT
CASSSIQGSPRTGELFF
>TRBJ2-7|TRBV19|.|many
TGTGCCAGTAGTACGCCGGCCCGATTTGAGCAGTACTTC
CASSTPARFEQYF
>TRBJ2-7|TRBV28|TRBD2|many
TGTGCCAGCAGTTTATCGGGGGGGCAAAACGAGCAGTACTTC
CASSLSGGQNEQYF
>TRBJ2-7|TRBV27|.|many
TGTGCCAGCAGTTTAGGGCACCAATACGAGCAGTACTTC
CASSLGHQYEQYF
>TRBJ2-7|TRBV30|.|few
TGTGCCTGGAGTGTGGGCAGAGCCTACGAGCAGTACTTC
CAWSVGRAYEQYF
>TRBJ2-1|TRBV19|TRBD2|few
TGTGCCAGTAGTAGCGCGTGGACTAGCGGGCTATACAATGAGCAGTTCTTC
CASSSAWTSGLYNEQFF
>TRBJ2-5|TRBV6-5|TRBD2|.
TGTGCCAGCAGTTATTCTTCGGGAGGCCTTTTAGAGACCCAGTACTTC
CASSYSSGGLLETQYF
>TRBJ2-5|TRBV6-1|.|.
TGTGCCAGCAGACCTCCCGCCCCCGGGTGGGAGACCCAGTACTTC
CASRPPAPGWETQYF